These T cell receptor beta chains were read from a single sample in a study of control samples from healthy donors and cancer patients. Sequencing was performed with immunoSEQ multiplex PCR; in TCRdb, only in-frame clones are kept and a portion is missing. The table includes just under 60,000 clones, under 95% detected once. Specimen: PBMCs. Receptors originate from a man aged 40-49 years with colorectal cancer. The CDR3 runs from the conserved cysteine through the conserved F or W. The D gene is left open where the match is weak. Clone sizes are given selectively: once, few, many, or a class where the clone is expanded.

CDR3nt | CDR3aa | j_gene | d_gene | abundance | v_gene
TGTGCCAGCAGCTTAGAGGGGGCGCGCGGGACTGAAGCTTTCTTT | CASSLEGARGTEAFF | TRBJ1-1 | TRBD1 | . | TRBV7-9
TGTGCCAGCAGAGGGGGGGGATTCACAGATACGCAGTATTTT | CASRGGGFTDTQYF | TRBJ2-3 | . | . | TRBV27
TGCGCCAGCAGTATTCAGGTAGAGGATCAGCCCCAGCATTTT | CASSIQVEDQPQHF | TRBJ1-5 | . | . | TRBV10-2
TGTGCCTGGAGTCCTCAGGGACAGGGTTTTTGGAATCAGCCCCAGCATTTT | CAWSPQGQGFWNQPQHF | TRBJ1-5 | TRBD1 | . | TRBV30
TGTGCCAGCAGCCAGACGCTTTCAGATACGCAGTATTTT | CASSQTLSDTQYF | TRBJ2-3 | . | . | TRBV4-2
TGTGCCAGCAGTGAAATACGGGCGGCGAATCAGCCCCAGCATTTT | CASSEIRAANQPQHF | TRBJ1-5 | . | . | TRBV2
TGCGCCAGCAGCCAACGGGCAACTAATGAAAAACTGTTTTTT | CASSQRATNEKLFF | TRBJ1-4 | . | . | TRBV4-1
TGTGCCAGCAGCTCCTCGGTTGCGGGGGGGTCCTACGAGCAGTACTTC | CASSSSVAGGSYEQYF | TRBJ2-7 | TRBD2 | . | TRBV9
TGTGCCAGCACCCTTAGCGGGGGAACCTACGAGCAGTACTTC | CASTLSGGTYEQYF | TRBJ2-7 | TRBD2 | . | TRBV3-1/TRBV3-2
. | CASSYFRGQYYF | TRBJ2-7 | . | . | TRBV6-6
TGCGCCAGCGCCATTAGCGGGGGATACAATGAGCAGTTCTTC | CASAISGGYNEQFF | TRBJ2-1 | TRBD2 | . | TRBV5-1
TGTGCCAGCGGAGGACAGGTGATTAATTCACCCCTCCACTTT | CASGGQVINSPLHF | TRBJ1-6 | TRBD1 | . | TRBV6-5
TGTGCCAGCATGTTTGGTCAGGGCATCACCAATCAGCCCCAGCATTTT | CASMFGQGITNQPQHF | TRBJ1-5 | . | . | TRBV5-6
TGTGCCAGTAGTCGGCTCGGGACTAGCGGCTTCTACGAGCAGTACTTC | CASSRLGTSGFYEQYF | TRBJ2-7 | TRBD2 | . | TRBV19
TGCAGCGTTGGGAGGGGCGCTGAAGCTTTCTTT | CSVGRGAEAFF | TRBJ1-1 | . | . | TRBV29-1
TGTGCCAGCAGCCAAGGTTTCACCCCCGGGGAGCCCCAGCATTTT | CASSQGFTPGEPQHF | TRBJ1-5 | . | . | TRBV3-1/TRBV3-2
TGTGCCAGCAGCTTAGAGATAGGCCACTACGAGCAGTACTTC | CASSLEIGHYEQYF | TRBJ2-7 | . | . | TRBV7-2
TGTGCCAGCAGTTCACTCCCGGGACAGGGTCCCCCCTACGAGCAGTACTTC | CASSSLPGQGPPYEQYF | TRBJ2-7 | TRBD1 | . | TRBV6-2/TRBV6-3
TGTGCCAGTAGTACACGGACAGGGGGCAGCACTGAAGCTTTCTTT | CASSTRTGGSTEAFF | TRBJ1-1 | TRBD1 | once | TRBV19
TGTGCCAGCGCATCCGATGGGGACACTGAAGCTTTCTTT | CASASDGDTEAFF | TRBJ1-1 | . | . | TRBV7-9
TGCAGCGTTGATGGGACTTCTAGCACAGATACGCAGTATTTT | CSVDGTSSTDTQYF | TRBJ2-3 | . | . | TRBV29-1
TGTGCCAGCAGCCAAGCCAGGAATGAGCAGTTCTTC | CASSQARNEQFF | TRBJ2-1 | . | . | TRBV3-1/TRBV3-2